This paragraph covers one T cell receptor (beta chain) sequence. The data were taken from a study of blood T cell repertoires in COVID-19. Looking at the study overall: From the United States, Italy and Spain came samples of acute and convalescent COVID-19. Nucleic acid was either cDNA or gDNA, and it came from T cells, B-cell-depleted T cells, or PBMCs.

The trim removed 3 bases at V and 4 bases at J, leaving 6 bases unmatched. This CDR3 spans 15 amino acids. Per germline, CDR1 SGHRS and CDR2 YFSETQ. In the authors' methods: Reference gene primer amplification gave estimated nucleated cell counts. Profiled with immunoSEQ multiplex PCR; TCRdb holds only in-frame clones, not every one. The DNA gave D and trimming, while V, J and clone size come from that table. The sample comprises tens of thousands of clones, more than 85% of which are singletons, and approximately 0.9% rests with the top ten. The gene calls are TRBV5-1 and TRBJ2-7; 11 bases align to TRBD1. The material sequenced was peripheral blood. The clonotype comes from a male donor with active COVID-19. The CDR3, as DNA: TGCGCCAGCAGCTCCGGTGGGACAGGGGGTTACGAGCAGTACTTC. Protein: CASSSGGTGGYEQYF.